A single TCR beta chain is shown here with its context. Other DNA sequences in the same sample also yield this CDR3. The sample belongs to a study of cytomegalovirus exposure and HLA in healthy donors. V shed 1 base and J 1 base; nucleotides not matched to a gene: 0. This CDR3 is built from 14 residues. The germline CDR1 and CDR2 sequences are SEHNR and FQNEAQ (reference sequence). Primers for the PCR totalled 60 Vbeta and 13 Jbeta. Some clones are missing from TCRdb's copy, which holds only in-frame ones; the method was immunoSEQ multiplex PCR. Of around 100,000 clones in the sample, approximately 70% were seen once.

This chain links TRBV7-9 with TRBJ1-1; TRBD1 matches at 7 bases. This clonotype originated in a man under 40 in good health and CMV-seropositive. Material for sequencing was PBMCs. Here the CDR3 reads CASSLGTGNTEAFF. The CDR3 bases are TGTGCCAGCAGCTTAGGGACAGGGAACACTGAAGCTTTCTTT.